The 25 T cell receptor beta chains given below trace back to one sample, sequenced in a study of regulatory T cells in long-lasting Graves disease (dated by TCRdb to the early 2020s). The sample's time point, from its label and the paper: newly diagnosed GD, antithyroid drugs for less than 3 months. For both TCR sequencing and RNA sequencing, RNA was extracted from PBMCs using TRIzol. Library creation used multiplex PCR. Sequencing relied on an Illumina HiSeq 4000. CDR3 regions were amplified by Arm-PCR with iRepertoire HTBI primers to construct TCR beta libraries. TCRdb ran its own pipeline on the public reads, namely fastp trimming at Q25 and MiXCR clone calling, and kept in-frame beta chains. Identical CDR3 proteins give one entry, which carries the most common genes and DNA. The sample records about 240,000 distinct CDR3 sequences, roughly a fifth of which are singletons. The ten largest clones take up approximately 15% of the sample.

This sample comprised peripheral blood mononuclear cells (PBMCs), obtained at new diagnosis, from a patient treated with antithyroid drugs. The receptors here all came from a female donor with Graves disease.

This clonotype was observed a few times. A far larger clone lies a single base away; this is likely a read error. The chain joins TRBV10-3 to TRBJ2-1, with 9 bases matching TRBD2. Looked up from germline, CDR1 is ENHRY and CDR2 is SYGVKD. The CDR3 consists of 21 residues. CDR3 sequence (DNA): TGTGCCAGCAGTCCCCTTTTCGAGGCATGGCTAGCGGGACACACCTACAATGAGCAGTTCTTC. Its translation is CASSPLFEAWLAGHTYNEQFF.

This clonotype turned up a few times. This rearrangement joins TRBV28 to TRBJ2-1; D is possibly TRBD1 (6 bases). CDR3 size: 14 residues. The V gene's germline CDR1 is MDHEN and CDR2 SYDVKM. V was cut by 4 bases and J by 8 bases, with 15 bases left in between. This CDR3 reads CASSSTGTIDEQFF. In nucleotides, the CDR3 is TGTGCCAGCAGTTCGACCGGGACAATCGATGAGCAGTTCTTC.

This chain connects TRBV4-1 to TRBJ2-3, with TRBD1 matching over 11 bases. Trimming took 1 base from V and 4 from J; bases not matched to a gene: 1. This CDR3 comprises 15 residues. Germline lookup yields CDR1 MGHRA and CDR2 YSYEKL. The CDR3 coding sequence is TGCGCCAGCAGCCAAGGGGACAGGGGGGCAGATACGCAGTATTTT. Its translation: CASSQGDRGADTQYF.

This clonotype was recorded at least ten times. J is TRBJ2-4 and V is TRBV11-2; tentative D call: TRBD2 (7 bases). Germline V lookup: CDR1 SGHAT, CDR2 FQNNGV. This CDR3 comprises 18 residues. The germline V and J ends were trimmed by 4 bases and 0 bases, with 19 bases remaining between them. This CDR3 reads CASSYPARGPLAKNIQYF. CDR3 nucleotide sequence: TGTGCCAGCAGCTACCCGGCGCGGGGGCCGCTAGCCAAAAACATTCAGTACTTC.

This clonotype was seen only once. A much larger clone differs from this one at a single base, so this may be a read error. This chain joins TRBV20-1 and TRBJ2-7, with D hard to call. This CDR3 is built from 12 residues. The germline CDR1 and CDR2 sequences are DFQATT and SNEGSKA (reference sequence). Between the trimmed V and J ends, which lost 3 bases and 7 bases, there was a span of 13 bases. The CDR3 sequence: CSASRTGREQYF. The CDR3, as DNA: TGCAGTGCTAGCCGGACGGGCCGGGAGCAGTACTTC.

The chain links TRBV6-2 or TRBV6-3 to TRBJ1-3; no clear D. Trimming shortened V by 2 bases and J by 8 bases, and 7 bases separated the two germline ends. This CDR3 is built from 12 residues. Germline V gives CDR1 MNHEY, CDR2 SVGEGT. CDR3 sequence: CASSYSGDTIYF. In DNA, the CDR3 is TGTGCCAGCAGTTACAGTGGGGACACCATATATTTT.

This clonotype was counted between two and nine times. V and J are TRBV12-3 or TRBV12-4 and TRBJ2-2, with D possibly TRBD1 on 6 matching bases. Trimming took off 6 bases at V and 7 bases at J, with 18 bases between the two ends. CDR3 length: 15 residues. The DNA for the CDR3 is TGTGCCAGCAGCCCTCAGCAGGGGTCTAGCGGGGAGCTGTTTTTT. Its protein is CASSPQQGSSGELFF.

In its sample, this clonotype was seen many times. The rearrangement links TRBV18 to TRBJ2-1; D not certain. Per germline, CDR1 KGHSH and CDR2 LQKENI. V lost 1 base and J 8 bases, leaving 9 bases between the germline ends. The CDR3 consists of 13 residues. The CDR3 coding sequence is TGTGCCAGCTCACCACGAGCTATGGATGAGCAGTTCTTC. It translates to CASSPRAMDEQFF.

This clonotype was picked up many times. The V call is TRBV6-2 or TRBV6-3, the J call TRBJ2-7; 7 bases are shared with TRBD2. V dropped 2 bases and J dropped 2; count of bases not matched to a gene: 3. Per the germline V gene, CDR1 is MNHEY and CDR2 is SVGEGT. The CDR3 loop spans 14 amino acids. The CDR3 is CASSYERGPYEQYF. Written as DNA, the CDR3 is TGTGCCAGCAGTTACGAGCGGGGCCCCTACGAGCAGTACTTC.

The chain links TRBV7-3 to TRBJ2-7; the D is unclear. CDR3 size: 13 residues. V was shortened by 5 bases and J by 2 bases, with 10 bases between the two germline ends. Germline V gene data show CDR1 as SGHTA and CDR2 as FQGTGA. CDR3 sequence reads: CASSKEFAYEQYF. CDR3 coding DNA: TGTGCCAGCAGCAAGGAGTTTGCCTACGAGCAGTACTTC.

The table lists this clonotype with many counts. V and J are TRBV6-1 and TRBJ2-3; 9 nucleotides agree with TRBD2. The CDR3 sequence is 16 residues long. Germline values: CDR1 MNHNS, CDR2 SASEGT. V lost 9 bases to trimming and J lost 4 bases; unmatched junction nucleotides: 14. This CDR3 is CASGENGGRAADTQYF. The DNA of the CDR3 is TGTGCCAGTGGAGAGAATGGCGGGAGGGCCGCAGATACGCAGTATTTT.

At least ten counts were recorded for this clonotype. The CDR3 DNA follows: TGTGCCAGCAGCCCGAGGGGGGGAATGAACACTGAAGCTTTCTTT. This gives the protein CASSPRGGMNTEAFF. The rearrangement uses TRBV5-4 and TRBJ1-1, with D possibly matching TRBD1 (6 bases). Germline values: CDR1 SGHNT, CDR2 YYREEE (reference sequence). The CDR3 has 15 residues. V lost 4 bases to trimming and J lost 0 bases, with 13 bases between them.

There are a few counts of this clonotype. A much larger clonotype is one base distant, so this may be a read error. The chain combines TRBV11-2 with TRBJ2-1, with TRBD2 matching 11 bases. The V segment lost 5 bases and the J segment 9 bases; nucleotides outside the gene matches: 12. The germline CDR1 and CDR2 sequences are SGHAT and FQNNGV. The CDR3 consists of 16 residues. CDR3 DNA: TGTGCCAGCAGCAGGACCCTAGCGGGAGGAAAGGGTGAGCAGTTCTTC. This translates into CASSRTLAGGKGEQFF.

V gene TRBV7-9 combines with J gene TRBJ1-2; TRBD1 agrees at 9 bases. This CDR3 spans 14 amino acids. V shed 5 bases and J 8 bases; nucleotides not matched to a gene: 9. Per germline, CDR1 SEHNR and CDR2 FQNEAQ (reference sequence). CDR3 sequence (DNA): TGTGCCAGCAGCCCACCTGGGACAGGGAAGGGCTACACCTTC. Translating gives CASSPPGTGKGYTF.

This chain links TRBV27 with TRBJ2-7; D is uncertain. V was trimmed by 4 bases and J by 7 bases, leaving 11 bases between them. The V gene's germline CDR1 is MNHEY and CDR2 SMNVEV (reference sequence). This CDR3 contains 12 residues. The chain's CDR3 is CASSSYRKEQYF. The CDR3 bases are TGTGCCAGCAGTTCCTATCGGAAGGAGCAGTACTTC.

Regarding this clonotype: A single base is all that separates this from a far larger clone, so a read error is likely. The chain couples TRBV2 to TRBJ2-1; no definite D call. The end of the DNA fits TRBJ2-4 better, so the J call may be wrong. CDR1 and CDR2 (germline): SNHLY, FYNNEI. The CDR3 consists of 13 residues. In DNA form, the CDR3 reads TGTGCCAGCAGTGCGCCCGGGCGGAACATTCAGTACTTC. Residues: CASSAPGRNIQYF.

This clonotype came up many times. This chain links TRBV3-1 with TRBJ2-7; D is tentatively TRBD1 or TRBD2 (5 bases each). The germline CDR1 and CDR2 sequences are LGHDT and YNNKEL (reference sequence). The CDR3 spans 14 residues. V was trimmed by 5 bases and J by 0 bases, leaving 11 bases between them. This chain's CDR3 is CASSSGTDSYEQYF. CDR3 nucleotide sequence: TGTGCCAGCAGCTCTGGGACGGACTCCTACGAGCAGTACTTC.

In its sample, this clonotype was seen many times. The rearrangement joins TRBV7-2 to TRBJ2-3; no reliable D call. The V end lost 1 base, the J end lost 6 bases, and 8 bases lay between the germline ends. Looked up from germline, CDR1 is SGHTA and CDR2 is FQGNSA. This CDR3 contains 13 residues. CDR3 DNA sequence: TGTGCCAGCAGCTTAGAGCTCGGGGATACGCAGTATTTT. It encodes CASSLELGDTQYF.

This clonotype was counted at least ten times. This chain joins TRBV18 and TRBJ1-1; D uncertain. Trimming removed 6 bases from V and 2 bases from J, with 16 bases in between. There are 15 residues in the CDR3. Germline CDR1 reads KGHSH; CDR2 reads LQKENI. Written as DNA, the CDR3 is TGTGCCAGCTCGGCGTCTCCGGCGGTCAACACTGAAGCTTTCTTT. Residues: CASSASPAVNTEAFF.

This clonotype was found many times. This CDR3 is CASSLGSALKETQYF. In DNA, the CDR3 is TGTGCCAGCAGCTTAGGCAGTGCCTTGAAGGAGACCCAGTACTTC. V gene TRBV7-7 combines with J gene TRBJ2-5; no firm D call. This CDR3 spans 15 amino acids. Germline-derived CDR1 and CDR2 are SSHAT and FNYEAQ (reference sequence). V lost 1 base and J 5 bases, leaving 14 bases between the germline ends.

A remark on this clonotype: It may be a read error: a sequence one base away is much more abundant. The chain uses TRBV20-1 and TRBJ1-5, with a weak D call TRBD1 (5 bases). Germline CDR1 is DFQATT and CDR2 is SNEGSKA (reference sequence). V was pared by 5 bases and J by 0 bases, with 14 bases between. This CDR3 comprises 15 residues. CDR3 region: CSAGGSGVSNQPQHF. The CDR3 DNA reads as TGCAGTGCTGGGGGGTCTGGGGTTAGCAATCAGCCCCAGCATTTT.

This clonotype appeared a single time. The chain uses TRBV28 and TRBJ2-2, with TRBD2 matching 10 bases. The germline V gene has CDR1 MDHEN and CDR2 SYDVKM. J was trimmed by 5 bases and V by 5 bases; bases with no gene match: 14. The CDR3 has 18 amino acids. This CDR3 reads CASSNSKAGGLRTGELFF. CDR3 sequence (DNA): TGTGCCAGCAGTAACTCAAAAGCGGGGGGGCTACGAACCGGGGAGCTGTTTTTT.

This clonotype has ten or more counts. This rearrangement joins TRBV6-9 to TRBJ2-7; perhaps TRBD2 as D (6 bases). This CDR3 contains 16 residues. The germline CDR1 and CDR2 sequences are MNHGY and SVAAGI. Trimming cost V 3 bases and J 2 bases, with 17 bases left between them. For the CDR3, the DNA is TGTGCCAGCAGTTACGGCTTGGCGGGAAACCCCTACGAGCAGTACTTC. As protein: CASSYGLAGNPYEQYF.

This clonotype was detected many times. This sequence joins TRBV10-1 and TRBJ2-1; TRBD2 is a possible D gene (6 bases). V lost 0 bases and J 8 bases, leaving 8 bases between the germline ends. Germline CDR1 reads WNHNN; CDR2 reads SYGVQD (reference sequence). The CDR3 consists of 13 residues. CDR3 coding DNA: TGCGCCAGCAGTGAGTCCTGGGGGGATGAGCAGTTCTTC. It codes for CASSESWGDEQFF.

The sample holds many counts of this clonotype. The chain links TRBV2 to TRBJ2-7; D may correspond to TRBD1 or TRBD2 (5 bases each). Germline V gene lookup returns CDR1 SNHLY and CDR2 FYNNEI. The CDR3 sequence is 20 residues long. Trimming took 5 bases from V and 3 from J, leaving 32 bases between them. The CDR3 nucleotides read TGTGCCAGCAGTTTTTGGGTTGCGGTCTTGAGGCAGGGAGAAGGCTACGAGCAGTACTTC. Protein: CASSFWVAVLRQGEGYEQYF.